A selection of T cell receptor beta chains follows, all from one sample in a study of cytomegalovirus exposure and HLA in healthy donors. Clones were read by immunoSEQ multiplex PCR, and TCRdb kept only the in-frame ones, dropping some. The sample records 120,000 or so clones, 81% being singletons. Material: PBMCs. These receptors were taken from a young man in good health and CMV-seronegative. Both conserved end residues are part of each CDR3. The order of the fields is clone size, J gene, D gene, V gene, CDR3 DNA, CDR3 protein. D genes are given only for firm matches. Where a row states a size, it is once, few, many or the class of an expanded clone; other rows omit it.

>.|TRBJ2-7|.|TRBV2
TGTGCCAGCACCCGGAGCTACGAGCAGTACTTC
CASTRSYEQYF
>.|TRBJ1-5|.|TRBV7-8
TGTGCCAGCAGCCCCGATTCGGCAGGGCCTTATAGCAATCAGCCCCAGCATTTT
CASSPDSAGPYSNQPQHF
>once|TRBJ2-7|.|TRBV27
TGTGCCAGCAGTGGCCCGGGGTTTGACTACGAGCAGTACTTC
CASSGPGFDYEQYF
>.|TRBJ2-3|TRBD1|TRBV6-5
TGTGCCAGCAGATTGACAGGGGGCTTCACAGATACGCAGTATTTT
CASRLTGGFTDTQYF
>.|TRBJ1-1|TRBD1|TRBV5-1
TGCGCCAGCAGCAGGACCGGGACAGCGAACACTGAAGCTTTCTTT
CASSRTGTANTEAFF
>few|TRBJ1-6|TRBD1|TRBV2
TGTGCCAGCCGTTTTTCAGGGGGGAATTCACCCCTCCACTTT
CASRFSGGNSPLHF
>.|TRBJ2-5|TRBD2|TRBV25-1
TGTGCCAGCAGTGATCCTAGCGGGGGATTCAAAGAGACCCAGTACTTC
CASSDPSGGFKETQYF
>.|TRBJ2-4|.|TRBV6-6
TGTGCCAGCAGTTCGCCAGATCTGATAAGCATTCAGTACTTC
CASSSPDLISIQYF
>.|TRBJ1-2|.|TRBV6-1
TGTGCCAGCAGTGAATGGGGGGGAGGCTATGGCTACACCTTC
CASSEWGGGYGYTF
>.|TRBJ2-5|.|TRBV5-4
TGTGCCAGCAGCTTAGGAGGGGAAGAGACCCAGTACTTC
CASSLGGEETQYF
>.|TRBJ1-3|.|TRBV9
TGTGCCAGCAGCTTCCCGCCCGGGTCTCCTGGAAACACCATATATTTT
CASSFPPGSPGNTIYF
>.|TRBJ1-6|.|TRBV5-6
TGTGCCAGCAGCCCCCCGGGAGCTTCACCCCTCCACTTT
CASSPPGASPLHF
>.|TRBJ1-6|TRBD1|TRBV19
TGTGCCAGTAGTCTCCTCCCCGGGACAGTGGTGAGATCACCCCTCCACTTT
CASSLLPGTVVRSPLHF
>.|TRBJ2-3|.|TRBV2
TGTGCCAGCAGTCGACAGCTAGATACGCAGTATTTT
CASSRQLDTQYF
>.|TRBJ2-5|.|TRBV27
TGTGCCAGCAGTCCTGGGGCACCCCCTCAGGGAGAGACCCAGTACTTC
CASSPGAPPQGETQYF
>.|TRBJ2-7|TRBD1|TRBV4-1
TGCGCCAGCAGCTACCGCGTTGCCCCCGGGCCTGGACAGGCGGCCTACGAGCAGTACTTC
CASSYRVAPGPGQAAYEQYF